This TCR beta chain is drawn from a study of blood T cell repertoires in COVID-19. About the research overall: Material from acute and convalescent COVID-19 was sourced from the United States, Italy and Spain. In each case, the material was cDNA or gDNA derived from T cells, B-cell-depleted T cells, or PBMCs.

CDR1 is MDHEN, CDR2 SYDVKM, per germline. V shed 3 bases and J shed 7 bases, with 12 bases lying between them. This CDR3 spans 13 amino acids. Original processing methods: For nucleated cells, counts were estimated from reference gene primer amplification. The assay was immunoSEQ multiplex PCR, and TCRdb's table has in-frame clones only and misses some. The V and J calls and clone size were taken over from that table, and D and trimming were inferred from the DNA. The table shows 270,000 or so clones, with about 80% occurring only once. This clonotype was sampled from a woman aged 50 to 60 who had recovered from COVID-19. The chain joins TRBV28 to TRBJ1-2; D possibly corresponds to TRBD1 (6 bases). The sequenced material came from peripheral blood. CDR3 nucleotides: TGTGCCAGCAGTTTTCTCAGGGGTGGTGGCTACACCTTC. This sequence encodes CASSFLRGGGYTF.